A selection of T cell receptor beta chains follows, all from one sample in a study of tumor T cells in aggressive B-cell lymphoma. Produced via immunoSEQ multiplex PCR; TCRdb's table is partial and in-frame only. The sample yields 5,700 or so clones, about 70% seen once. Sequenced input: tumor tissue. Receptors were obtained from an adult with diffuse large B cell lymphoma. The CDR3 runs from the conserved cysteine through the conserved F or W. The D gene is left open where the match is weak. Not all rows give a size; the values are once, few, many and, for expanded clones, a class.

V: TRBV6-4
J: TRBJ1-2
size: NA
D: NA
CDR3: CASSKRGPHGKTYGYTF
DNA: TGTGCCAGCAGTAAGCGCGGCCCACACGGAAAGACCTATGGCTACACCTTC

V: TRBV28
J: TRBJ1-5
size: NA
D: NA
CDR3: CASSLEGDPKPQHF
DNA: TGTGCCAGCAGTTTAGAGGGGGACCCTAAGCCCCAGCATTTT

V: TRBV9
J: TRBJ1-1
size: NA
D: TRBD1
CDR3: CASSVRRTGGLDTEAFF
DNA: TGTGCCAGCAGCGTCAGAAGGACAGGGGGATTAGACACTGAAGCTTTCTTT

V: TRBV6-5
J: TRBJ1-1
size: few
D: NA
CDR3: CASSTAVMNTEAFF
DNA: TGTGCCAGCAGTACAGCCGTGATGAACACTGAAGCTTTCTTT

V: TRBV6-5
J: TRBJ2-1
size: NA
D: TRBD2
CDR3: CASSFPGSGRQFF
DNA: TGTGCCAGCAGTTTCCCGGGTAGCGGGCGTCAGTTCTTC

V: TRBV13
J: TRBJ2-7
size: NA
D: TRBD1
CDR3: CASSLGGTGIYEQYF
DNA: TGTGCCAGCAGCTTAGGCGGGACAGGGATTTACGAGCAGTACTTC

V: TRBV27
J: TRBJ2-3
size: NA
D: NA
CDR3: CATSAGSGDTQYF
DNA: TGTGCCACTTCGGCCGGGAGCGGAGATACGCAGTATTTT

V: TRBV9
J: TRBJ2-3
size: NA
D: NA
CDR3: CASSALGADTQYF
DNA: TGTGCCAGCAGCGCACTAGGTGCAGATACGCAGTATTTT

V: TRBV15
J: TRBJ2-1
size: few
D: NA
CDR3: CATSRDLSSPEQFF
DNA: TGTGCCACCAGCAGAGATTTAAGCTCCCCTGAGCAGTTCTTC

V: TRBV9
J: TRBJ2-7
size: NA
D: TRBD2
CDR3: CASSTSGSPYEQYF
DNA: TGTGCCAGCAGCACTAGCGGGAGCCCCTACGAGCAGTACTTC

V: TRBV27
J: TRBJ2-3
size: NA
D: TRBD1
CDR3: CASSLGRGRRVTDTQYF
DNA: TGTGCCAGCAGTTTAGGAAGGGGGCGTAGAGTCACAGATACGCAGTATTTT

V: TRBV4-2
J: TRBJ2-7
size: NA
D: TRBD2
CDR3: CASSQPFSGSGEQYF
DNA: TGTGCCAGCAGCCAGCCCTTTAGCGGGAGCGGCGAGCAGTACTTC

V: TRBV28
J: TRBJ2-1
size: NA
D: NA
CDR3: CASRASEPKQFF
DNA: TGTGCCAGCAGGGCTAGCGAGCCCAAGCAGTTCTTC

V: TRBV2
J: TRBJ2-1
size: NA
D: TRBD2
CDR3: CASSEGTSGYNEQFF
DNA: TGTGCCAGCAGTGAAGGGACTAGCGGCTACAATGAGCAGTTCTTC

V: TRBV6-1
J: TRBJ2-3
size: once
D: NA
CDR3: CASSEWGPSSTDTQYF
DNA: TGTGCCAGCAGTGAATGGGGGCCTTCAAGCACAGATACGCAGTATTTT

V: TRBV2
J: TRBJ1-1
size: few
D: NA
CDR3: CASSRGYTEAFF
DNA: TGTGCCAGCAGCCGAGGGTACACTGAAGCTTTCTTT

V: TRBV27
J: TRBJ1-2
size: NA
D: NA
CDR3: CASSPMGGQGYGYTF
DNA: TGTGCCAGCAGTCCCATGGGGGGGCAAGGGTATGGCTACACCTTC

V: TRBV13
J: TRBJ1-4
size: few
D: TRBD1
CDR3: CASSTRDRGINGEKLFF
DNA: TGTGCCAGCAGCACCCGGGACAGGGGGATTAATGGGGAAAAACTGTTTTTT

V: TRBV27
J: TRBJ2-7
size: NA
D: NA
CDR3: CAGGGRGRDEQYF
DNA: TGTGCCGGGGGCGGCAGGGGTAGAGACGAGCAGTACTTC

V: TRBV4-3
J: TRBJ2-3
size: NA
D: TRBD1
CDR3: CASSQEQGADTQYF
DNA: TGCGCCAGCAGCCAAGAACAGGGGGCCGATACGCAGTATTTT

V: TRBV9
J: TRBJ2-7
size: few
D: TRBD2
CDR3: CASSPQVLAGSYEQYF
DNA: TGTGCCAGCAGCCCCCAGGTACTAGCGGGATCCTACGAGCAGTACTTC

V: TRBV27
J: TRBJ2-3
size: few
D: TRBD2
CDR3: CASSTTSGGTDTQYF
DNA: TGTGCCAGCAGCACGACTAGCGGGGGCACAGATACGCAGTATTTT

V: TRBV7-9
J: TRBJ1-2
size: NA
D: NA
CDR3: CASSAEPGYGYTF
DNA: TGTGCCAGCAGCGCAGAACCGGGCTATGGCTACACCTTC

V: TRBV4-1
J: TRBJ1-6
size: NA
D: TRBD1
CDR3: CASSQDGQGARSPLHF
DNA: TGCGCCAGCAGCCAAGATGGACAGGGGGCTCGATCACCCCTCCACTTT

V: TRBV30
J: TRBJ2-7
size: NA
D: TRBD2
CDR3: CAWSPRGSSYEQYF
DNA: TGTGCCTGGAGTCCCCGCGGGAGCTCCTACGAGCAGTACTTC

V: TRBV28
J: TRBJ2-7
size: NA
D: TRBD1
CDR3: CASRATGGKYEQYF
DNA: TGTGCCAGCAGGGCGACAGGGGGCAAATACGAGCAGTACTTC

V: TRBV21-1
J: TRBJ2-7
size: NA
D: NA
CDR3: CASKTRQGTYTYEQYF
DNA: TGTGCCAGCAAGACACGACAGGGAACCTACACCTACGAGCAGTACTTC

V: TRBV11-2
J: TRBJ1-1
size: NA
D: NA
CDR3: CASSLMRSDTEAFF
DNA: TGTGCCAGCAGCTTAATGAGGTCTGACACTGAAGCTTTCTTT

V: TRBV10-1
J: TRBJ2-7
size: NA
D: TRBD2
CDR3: CASIEGSGRSYEQYF
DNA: TGCGCCAGCATCGAGGGTAGCGGGCGATCCTACGAGCAGTACTTC

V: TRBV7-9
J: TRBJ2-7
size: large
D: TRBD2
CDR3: CASSLVGGLAGYEQYF
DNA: TGTGCCAGCAGCTTAGTGGGAGGACTAGCGGGTTACGAGCAGTACTTC